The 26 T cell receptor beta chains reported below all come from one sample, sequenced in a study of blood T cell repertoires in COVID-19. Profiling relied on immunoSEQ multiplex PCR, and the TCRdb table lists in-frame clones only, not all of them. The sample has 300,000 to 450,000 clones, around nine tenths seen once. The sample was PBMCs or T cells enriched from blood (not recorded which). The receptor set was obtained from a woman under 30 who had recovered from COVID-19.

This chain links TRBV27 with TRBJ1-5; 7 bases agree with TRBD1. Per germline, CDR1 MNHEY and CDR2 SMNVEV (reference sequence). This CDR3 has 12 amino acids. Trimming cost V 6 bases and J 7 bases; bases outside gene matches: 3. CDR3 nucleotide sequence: TGTGCCAGCAGGACAGGGTGGCAGCCCCAGCATTTT. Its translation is CASRTGWQPQHF.

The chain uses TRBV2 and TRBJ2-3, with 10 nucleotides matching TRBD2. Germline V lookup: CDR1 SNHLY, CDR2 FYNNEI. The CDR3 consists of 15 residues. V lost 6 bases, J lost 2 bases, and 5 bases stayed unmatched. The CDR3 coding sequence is TGTGCCAGCAGGAGCGGGGGGGTTGTCACAGATACGCAGTATTTT. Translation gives CASRSGGVVTDTQYF.

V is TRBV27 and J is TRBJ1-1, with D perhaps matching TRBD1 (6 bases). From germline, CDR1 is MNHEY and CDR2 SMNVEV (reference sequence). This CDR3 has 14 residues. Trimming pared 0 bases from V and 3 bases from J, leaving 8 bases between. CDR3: CASSLSPGDTEAFF. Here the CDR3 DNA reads TGTGCCAGCAGTTTATCGCCAGGGGACACTGAAGCTTTCTTT.

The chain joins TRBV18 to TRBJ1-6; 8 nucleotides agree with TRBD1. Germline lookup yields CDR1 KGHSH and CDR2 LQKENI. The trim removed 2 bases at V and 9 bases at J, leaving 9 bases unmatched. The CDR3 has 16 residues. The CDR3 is CASSPSSDRGGSPLHF. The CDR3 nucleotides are TGTGCCAGCTCACCATCTAGTGACAGGGGTGGTTCACCCCTCCACTTT.

The CDR3 DNA reads TGTGCCAGCAGTTTACTTCTTAATCAGCCCCAGCATTTT. Its protein is CASSLLLNQPQHF. The genes are TRBV28 and TRBJ1-5; no clear D. Germline CDR1 and CDR2: MDHEN and SYDVKM. Trimming left V 2 bases short and J 4 bases short, with 6 bases between. The CDR3 totals 13 residues.

The CDR3 loop reads CASSLQRTPYEQYF. The CDR3 coding sequence is TGTGCCAGCAGCTTACAACGGACTCCCTACGAGCAGTACTTC. This chain links TRBV7-2 with TRBJ2-7; a weak D match, TRBD2 (5 bases). The V gene's germline CDR1 is SGHTA and CDR2 FQGNSA. V lost 2 bases to trimming and J lost 2 bases, with 10 bases between them. This CDR3 region has 14 residues.

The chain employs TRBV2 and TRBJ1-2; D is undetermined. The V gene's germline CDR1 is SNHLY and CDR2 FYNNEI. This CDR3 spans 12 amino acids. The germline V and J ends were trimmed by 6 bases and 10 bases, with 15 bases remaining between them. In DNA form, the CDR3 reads TGTGCCAGCAGCGCGGGTATCGGGGACTACACCTTC. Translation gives CASSAGIGDYTF.

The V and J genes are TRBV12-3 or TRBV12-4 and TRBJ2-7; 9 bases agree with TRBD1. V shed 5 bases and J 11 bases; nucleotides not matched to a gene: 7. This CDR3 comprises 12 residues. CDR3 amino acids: CASSPGTGKKYF. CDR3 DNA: TGTGCCAGCAGTCCAGGGACAGGGAAAAAGTACTTC.

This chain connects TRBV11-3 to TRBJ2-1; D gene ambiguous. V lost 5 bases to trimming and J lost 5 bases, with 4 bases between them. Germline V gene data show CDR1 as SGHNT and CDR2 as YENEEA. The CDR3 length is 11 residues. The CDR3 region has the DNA TGTGCCAGCAGCGTAAACAATGAGCAGTTCTTC. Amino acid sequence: CASSVNNEQFF.

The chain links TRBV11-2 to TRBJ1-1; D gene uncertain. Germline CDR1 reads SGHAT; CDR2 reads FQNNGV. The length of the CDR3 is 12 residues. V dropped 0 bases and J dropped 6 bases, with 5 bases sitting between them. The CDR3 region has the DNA TGTGCCAGCAGCTTAGATCGTGCTGAAGCTTTCTTT. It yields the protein CASSLDRAEAFF.

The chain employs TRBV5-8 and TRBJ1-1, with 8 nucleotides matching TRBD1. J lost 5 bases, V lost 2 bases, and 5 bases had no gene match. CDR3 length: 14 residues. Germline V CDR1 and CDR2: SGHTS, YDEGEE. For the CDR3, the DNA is TGTGCCAGCAGCTTCGACAGGGGCGGGACTGAAGCTTTCTTT. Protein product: CASSFDRGGTEAFF. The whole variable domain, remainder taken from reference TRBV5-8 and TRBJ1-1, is EAGVTQSPTHLIKTRGQQATLRCSPISGHTSVYWYQQALGLGLQFLLWYDEGEERNRGNFPPRFSGRQFPNYSSELNVNALELEDSALYLCASSFDRGGTEAFFGQGTRLTVV.

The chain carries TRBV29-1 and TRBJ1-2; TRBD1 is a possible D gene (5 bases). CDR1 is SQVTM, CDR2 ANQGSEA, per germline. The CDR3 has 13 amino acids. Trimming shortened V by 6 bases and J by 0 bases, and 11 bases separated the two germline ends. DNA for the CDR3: TGCAGCGTCAGAATCAGGGCTAACTATGGCTACACCTTC. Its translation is CSVRIRANYGYTF.

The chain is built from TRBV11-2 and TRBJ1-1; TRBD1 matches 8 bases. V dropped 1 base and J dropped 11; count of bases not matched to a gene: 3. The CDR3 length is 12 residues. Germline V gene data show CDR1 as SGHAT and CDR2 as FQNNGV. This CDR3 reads CASSLGTGMAFF. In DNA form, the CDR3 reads TGTGCCAGCAGCTTAGGGACAGGGATGGCTTTCTTT.

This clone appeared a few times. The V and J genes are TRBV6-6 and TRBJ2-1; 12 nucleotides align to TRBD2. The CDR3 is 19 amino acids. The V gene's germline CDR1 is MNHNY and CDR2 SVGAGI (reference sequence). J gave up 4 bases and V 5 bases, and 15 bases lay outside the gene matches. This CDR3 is CASSHGLRMTSGGYNEQFF. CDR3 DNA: TGTGCCAGCAGTCACGGGCTTAGAATGACTAGCGGGGGTTACAATGAGCAGTTCTTC.

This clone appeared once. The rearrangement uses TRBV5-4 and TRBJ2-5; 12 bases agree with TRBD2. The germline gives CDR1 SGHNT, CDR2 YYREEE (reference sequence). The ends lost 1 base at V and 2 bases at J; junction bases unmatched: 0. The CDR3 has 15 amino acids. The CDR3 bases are TGTGCCAGCAGCTTGACTAGCGGGGGGCAAGAGACCCAGTACTTC. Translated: CASSLTSGGQETQYF. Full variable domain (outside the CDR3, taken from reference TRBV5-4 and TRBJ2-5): ETGVTQSPTHLIKTRGQQVTLRCSSQSGHNTVSWYQQALGQGPQFIFQYYREEENGRGNFPPRFSGLQFPNYSSELNVNALELDDSALYLCASSLTSGGQETQYFGPGTRLLVL.

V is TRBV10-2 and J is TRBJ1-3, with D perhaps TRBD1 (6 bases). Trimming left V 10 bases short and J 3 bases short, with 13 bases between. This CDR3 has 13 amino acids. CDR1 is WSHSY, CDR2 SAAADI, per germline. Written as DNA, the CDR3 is TGCGCCACCAGGACAGAGAATGGAAACACCATATATTTT. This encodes CATRTENGNTIYF.

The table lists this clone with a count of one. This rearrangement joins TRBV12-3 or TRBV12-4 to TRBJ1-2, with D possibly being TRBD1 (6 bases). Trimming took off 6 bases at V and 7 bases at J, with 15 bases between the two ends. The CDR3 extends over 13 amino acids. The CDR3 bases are TGTGCCAGCAGCTTATACAGGGCTGGTGGCTACACCTTC. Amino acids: CASSLYRAGGYTF.

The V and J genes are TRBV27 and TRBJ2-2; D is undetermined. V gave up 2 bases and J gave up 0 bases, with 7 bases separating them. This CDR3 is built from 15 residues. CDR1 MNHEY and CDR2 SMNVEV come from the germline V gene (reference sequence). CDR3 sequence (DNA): TGTGCCAGCAGTTTAAGCATAACGAACACCGGGGAGCTGTTTTTT. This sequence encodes CASSLSITNTGELFF.

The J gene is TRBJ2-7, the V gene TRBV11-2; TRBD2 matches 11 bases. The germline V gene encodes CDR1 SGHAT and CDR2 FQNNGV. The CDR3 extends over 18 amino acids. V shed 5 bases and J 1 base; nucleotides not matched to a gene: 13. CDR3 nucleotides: TGTGCCAGCAGCCCCAATCAGCGACTAGCGGGGAGTTCCTACGAGCAGTACTTC. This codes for CASSPNQRLAGSSYEQYF.

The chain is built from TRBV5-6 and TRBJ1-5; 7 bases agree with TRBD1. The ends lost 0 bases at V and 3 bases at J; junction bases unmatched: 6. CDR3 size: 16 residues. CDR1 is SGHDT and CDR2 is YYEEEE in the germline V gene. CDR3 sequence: CASSLGGTALNQPQHF. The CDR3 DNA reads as TGTGCCAGCAGCTTGGGCGGGACAGCCCTCAATCAGCCCCAGCATTTT.

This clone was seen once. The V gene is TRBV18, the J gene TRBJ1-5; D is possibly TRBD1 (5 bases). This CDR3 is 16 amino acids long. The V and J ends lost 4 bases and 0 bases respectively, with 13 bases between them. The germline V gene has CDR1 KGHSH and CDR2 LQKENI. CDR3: CASSHTSGYSNQPQHF. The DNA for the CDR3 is TGTGCCAGCTCACACACATCAGGGTATAGCAATCAGCCCCAGCATTTT.

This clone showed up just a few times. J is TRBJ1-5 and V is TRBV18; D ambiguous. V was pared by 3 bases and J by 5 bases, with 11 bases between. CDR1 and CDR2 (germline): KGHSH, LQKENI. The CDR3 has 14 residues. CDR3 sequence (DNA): TGTGCCAGCTCACCGGGAGGTGACGATCAGCCCCAGCATTTT. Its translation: CASSPGGDDQPQHF.

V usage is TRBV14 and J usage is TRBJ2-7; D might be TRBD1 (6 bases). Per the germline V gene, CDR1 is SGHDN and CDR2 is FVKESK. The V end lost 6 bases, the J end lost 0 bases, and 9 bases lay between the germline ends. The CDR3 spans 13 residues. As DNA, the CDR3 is TGTGCCAGCAGTGACAGGTACTCCTACGAGCAGTACTTC. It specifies CASSDRYSYEQYF.

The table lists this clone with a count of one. The CDR3: CAITGDTTNTEAFF. CDR3 in DNA: TGTGCCATAACAGGGGACACGACGAACACTGAAGCTTTCTTT. The chain is built from TRBV7-9 and TRBJ1-1; 7 bases line up with TRBD1. Germline V CDR1 and CDR2: SEHNR, FQNEAQ (reference sequence). This CDR3 has 14 residues. After removal of 10 bases from V and 1 base from J, the junction contained 9 bases not matched to a gene.

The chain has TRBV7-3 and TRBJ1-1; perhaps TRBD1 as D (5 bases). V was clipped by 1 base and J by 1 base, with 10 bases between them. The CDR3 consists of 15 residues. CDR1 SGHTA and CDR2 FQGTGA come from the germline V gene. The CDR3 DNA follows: TGTGCCAGCAGCTTAATGGAGACAGAGAACACTGAAGCTTTCTTT. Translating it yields CASSLMETENTEAFF.

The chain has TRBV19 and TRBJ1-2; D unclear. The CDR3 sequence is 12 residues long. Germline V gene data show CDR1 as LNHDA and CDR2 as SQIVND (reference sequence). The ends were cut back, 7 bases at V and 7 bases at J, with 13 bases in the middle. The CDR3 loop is CASNAHSGGYTF. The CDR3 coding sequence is TGTGCCAGTAATGCCCATTCGGGTGGCTACACCTTC.